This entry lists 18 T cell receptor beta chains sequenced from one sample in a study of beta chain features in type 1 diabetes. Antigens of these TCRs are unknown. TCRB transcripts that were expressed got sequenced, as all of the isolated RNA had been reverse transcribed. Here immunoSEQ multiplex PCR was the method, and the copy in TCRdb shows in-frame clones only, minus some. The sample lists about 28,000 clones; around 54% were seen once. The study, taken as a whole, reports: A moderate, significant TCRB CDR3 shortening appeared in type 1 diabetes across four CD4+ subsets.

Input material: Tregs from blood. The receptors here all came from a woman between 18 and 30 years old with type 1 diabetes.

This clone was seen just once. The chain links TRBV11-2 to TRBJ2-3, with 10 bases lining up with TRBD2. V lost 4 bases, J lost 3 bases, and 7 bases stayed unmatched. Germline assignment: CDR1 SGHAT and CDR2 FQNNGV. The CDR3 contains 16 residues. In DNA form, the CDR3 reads TGTGCCAGCAGCTCAAGCGGGAGGGCCCGGACAGATACGCAGTATTTT. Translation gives CASSSSGRARTDTQYF.

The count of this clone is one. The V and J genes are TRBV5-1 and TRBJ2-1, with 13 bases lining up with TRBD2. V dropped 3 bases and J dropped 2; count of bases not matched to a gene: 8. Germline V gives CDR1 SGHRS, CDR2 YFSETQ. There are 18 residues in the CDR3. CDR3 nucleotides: TGCGCCAGCAGCTATCGACTAGCGGGAGGCTCGCCCTACAATGAGCAGTTCTTC. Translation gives CASSYRLAGGSPYNEQFF. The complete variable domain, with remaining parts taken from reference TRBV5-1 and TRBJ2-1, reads KAGVTQTPRYLIKTRGQQVTLSCSPISGHRSVSWYQQTPGQGLQFLFEYFSETQRNKGNFPGRFSGRQFSNSRSEMNVSTLELGDSALYLCASSYRLAGGSPYNEQFFGPGTRLTVL.

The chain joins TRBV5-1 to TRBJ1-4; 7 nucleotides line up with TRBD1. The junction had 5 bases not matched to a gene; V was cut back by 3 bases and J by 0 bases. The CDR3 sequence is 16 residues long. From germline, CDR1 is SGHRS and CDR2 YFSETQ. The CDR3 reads CASSSGQTATNEKLFF. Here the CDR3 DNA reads TGCGCCAGCAGCTCGGGACAGACCGCAACTAATGAAAAACTGTTTTTT.

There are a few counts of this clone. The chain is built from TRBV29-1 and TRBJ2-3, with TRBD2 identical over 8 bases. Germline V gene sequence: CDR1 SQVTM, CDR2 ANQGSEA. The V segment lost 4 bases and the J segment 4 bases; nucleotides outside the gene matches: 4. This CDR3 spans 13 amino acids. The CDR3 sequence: CSVAGGNPDTQYF. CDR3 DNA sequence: TGCAGCGTTGCGGGAGGGAACCCAGATACGCAGTATTTT.

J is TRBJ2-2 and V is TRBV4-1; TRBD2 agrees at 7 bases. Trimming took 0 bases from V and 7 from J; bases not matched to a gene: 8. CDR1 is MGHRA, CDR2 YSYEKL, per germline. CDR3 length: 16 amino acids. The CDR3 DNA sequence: TGCGCCAGCAGCCAAGAAAGGAGTGAGCGGGGCGGGGAGCTGTTTTTT. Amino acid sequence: CASSQERSERGGELFF.

As DNA, the CDR3 is TGCGCCAGCAGCCACGGGAGGACCAGAGGGAACACTGAAGCTTTCTTT. It encodes CASSHGRTRGNTEAFF. The chain has TRBV4-1 and TRBJ1-1; D is unclear. This CDR3 is built from 16 residues. Trimming cost V 3 bases and J 1 base, with 15 bases left between them. Germline loops: CDR1 MGHRA, CDR2 YSYEKL.

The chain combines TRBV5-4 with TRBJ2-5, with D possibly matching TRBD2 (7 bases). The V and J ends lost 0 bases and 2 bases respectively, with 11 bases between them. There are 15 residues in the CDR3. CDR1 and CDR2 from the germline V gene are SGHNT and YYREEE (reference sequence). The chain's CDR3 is CASSLAAGAQETQYF. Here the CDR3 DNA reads TGTGCCAGCAGCTTGGCCGCGGGGGCTCAAGAGACCCAGTACTTC.

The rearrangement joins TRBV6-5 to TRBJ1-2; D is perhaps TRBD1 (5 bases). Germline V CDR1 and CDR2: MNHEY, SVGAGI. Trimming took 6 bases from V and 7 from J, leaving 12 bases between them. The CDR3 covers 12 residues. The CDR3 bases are TGTGCCAGCAGACCCAGGGTGGCTGGCTACACCTTC. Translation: CASRPRVAGYTF.

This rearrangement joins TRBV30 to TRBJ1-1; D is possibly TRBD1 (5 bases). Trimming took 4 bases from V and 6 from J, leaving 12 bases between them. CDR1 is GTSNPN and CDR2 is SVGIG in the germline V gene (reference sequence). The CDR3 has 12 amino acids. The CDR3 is CAWKEGIAEAFF. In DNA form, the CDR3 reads TGTGCCTGGAAGGAGGGGATCGCTGAAGCTTTCTTT.

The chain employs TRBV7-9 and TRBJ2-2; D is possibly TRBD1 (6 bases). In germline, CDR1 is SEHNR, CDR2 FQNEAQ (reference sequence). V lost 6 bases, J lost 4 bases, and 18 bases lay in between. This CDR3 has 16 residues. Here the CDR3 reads CASRRGSGTATGELFF. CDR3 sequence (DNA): TGTGCCAGCAGAAGGGGGTCCGGGACGGCCACCGGGGAGCTGTTTTTT.

The CDR3 DNA reads as TGCGCCAGCAGTGATAGCAACAGGGTGTCCCAGTACTTC. This translates into CASSDSNRVSQYF. J is TRBJ2-5 and V is TRBV10-2; possibly TRBD1 for D (6 bases). Germline V gene lookup returns CDR1 WSHSY and CDR2 SAAADI. This CDR3 is 13 amino acids long. V lost 3 bases and J lost 9, with 14 bases in between.

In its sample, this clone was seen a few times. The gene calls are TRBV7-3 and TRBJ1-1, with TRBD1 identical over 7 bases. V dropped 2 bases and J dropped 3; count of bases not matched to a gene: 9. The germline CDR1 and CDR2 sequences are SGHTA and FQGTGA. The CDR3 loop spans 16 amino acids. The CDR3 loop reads CASSLRTGVDHTEAFF. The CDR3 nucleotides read TGTGCCAGCAGCTTACGCACAGGGGTTGATCACACTGAAGCTTTCTTT.

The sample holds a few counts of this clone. This CDR3 reads CASSLVTASYNEQFF. The DNA of the CDR3 is TGTGCCAGCAGCTTGGTTACAGCCTCCTACAATGAGCAGTTCTTC. This chain uses TRBV5-4 with TRBJ2-1; unclear D gene. The CDR3 has 15 amino acids. Germline values: CDR1 SGHNT, CDR2 YYREEE (reference sequence). The V gene lost 0 bases and the J gene lost 0 bases, with 7 bases spanning the gap.

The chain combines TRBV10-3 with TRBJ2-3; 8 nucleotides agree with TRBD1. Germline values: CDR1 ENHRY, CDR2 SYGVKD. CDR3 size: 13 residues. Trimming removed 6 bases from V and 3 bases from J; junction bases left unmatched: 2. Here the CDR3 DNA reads TGTGCCATCAGCGGACAGGGTACAGATACGCAGTATTTT. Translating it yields CAISGQGTDTQYF.

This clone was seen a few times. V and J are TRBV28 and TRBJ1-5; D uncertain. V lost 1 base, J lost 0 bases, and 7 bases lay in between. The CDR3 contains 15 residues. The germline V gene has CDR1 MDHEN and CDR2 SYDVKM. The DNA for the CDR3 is TGTGCCAGCAGTTTATCAGGCACTAGCAATCAGCCCCAGCATTTT. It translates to CASSLSGTSNQPQHF.

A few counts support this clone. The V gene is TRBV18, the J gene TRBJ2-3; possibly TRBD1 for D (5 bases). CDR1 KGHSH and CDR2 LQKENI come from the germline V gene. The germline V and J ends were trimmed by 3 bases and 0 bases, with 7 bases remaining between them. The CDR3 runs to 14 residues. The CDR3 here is CASSPGLSTDTQYF. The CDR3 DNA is TGTGCCAGCTCACCGGGGCTTAGCACAGATACGCAGTATTTT.

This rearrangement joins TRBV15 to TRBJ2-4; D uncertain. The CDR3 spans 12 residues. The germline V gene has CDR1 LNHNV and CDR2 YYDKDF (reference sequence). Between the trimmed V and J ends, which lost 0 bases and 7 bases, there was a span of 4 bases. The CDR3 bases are TGTGCCACCAGCAGAGATCAGAACATTCAGTACTTC. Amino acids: CATSRDQNIQYF.

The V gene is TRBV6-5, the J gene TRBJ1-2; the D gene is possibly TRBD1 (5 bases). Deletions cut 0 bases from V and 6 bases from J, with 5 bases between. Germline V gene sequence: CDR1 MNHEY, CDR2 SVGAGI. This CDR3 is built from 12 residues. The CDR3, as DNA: TGTGCCAGCAGTTACTCGGGGCATGGCTACACCTTC. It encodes CASSYSGHGYTF.